The entry below gives a single T cell receptor beta chain sequence along with its context. The antigen is unknown. Germline lookup yields CDR1 MGHDK and CDR2 SYGVNS. V was pared by 4 bases and J by 0 bases, with 5 bases between. The CDR3 is made up of 13 amino acids. The sample belongs to a study of cytomegalovirus exposure and HLA in healthy donors. Regarding the study as a whole: Specificity for CMV antigens was confirmed in vitro for a few of the CMV-associated chains.

Method: immunoSEQ multiplex PCR; TCRdb's copy keeps in-frame clones and lacks some. Of 200,000 to 250,000 clones in the sample, over 80% were seen once. Sample: PBMCs. The receptor comes from a woman in her 30s in good health and CMV-seropositive. V and J are TRBV25-1 and TRBJ2-3, with unresolved D. The CDR3 loop is CASSVESTDTQYF. CDR3 coding DNA: TGTGCCAGCAGTGTAGAGAGCACAGATACGCAGTATTTT.